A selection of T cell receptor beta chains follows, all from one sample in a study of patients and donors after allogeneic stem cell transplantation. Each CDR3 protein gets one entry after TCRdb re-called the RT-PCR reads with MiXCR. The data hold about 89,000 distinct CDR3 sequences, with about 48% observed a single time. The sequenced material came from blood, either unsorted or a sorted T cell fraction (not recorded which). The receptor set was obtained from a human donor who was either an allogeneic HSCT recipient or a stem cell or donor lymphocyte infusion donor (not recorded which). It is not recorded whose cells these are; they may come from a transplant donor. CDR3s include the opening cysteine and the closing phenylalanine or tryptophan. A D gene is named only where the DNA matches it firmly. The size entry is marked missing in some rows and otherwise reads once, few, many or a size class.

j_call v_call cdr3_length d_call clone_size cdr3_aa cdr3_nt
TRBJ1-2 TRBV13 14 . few CASSLGGATYGYTF TGTGCCAGCAGCTTAGGAGGGGCCACCTATGGCTACACCTTC
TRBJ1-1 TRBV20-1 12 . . CSARLKNTEAFF TGCAGTGCTAGGTTGAAGAACACTGAAGCTTTCTTT
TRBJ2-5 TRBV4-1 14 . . CASSLRQTGETQYF TGCGCCAGCAGCCTCAGACAGACAGGAGAGACCCAGTACTTC
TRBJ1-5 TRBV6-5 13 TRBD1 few CASSKQQGQPQHF TGTGCCAGCAGTAAACAACAGGGGCAGCCCCAGCATTTT
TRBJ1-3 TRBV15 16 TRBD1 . CATSREPGQGAISIYF TGTGCCACCAGCAGAGAGCCTGGACAGGGGGCAATCTCCATATATTTT
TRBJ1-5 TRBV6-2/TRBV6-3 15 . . CASSSGGGSNQPQHF TGTGCCAGCAGCTCCGGCGGGGGGAGCAATCAGCCCCAGCATTTT
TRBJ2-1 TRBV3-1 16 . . CASSQVLRTRYNEPFF TGTGCCAGCAGCCAAGTTCTACGAACTAGGTACAATGAGCCGTTCTTC
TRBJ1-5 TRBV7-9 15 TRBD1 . CASSPGTASNQPQHF TGTGCCAGCAGCCCCGGGACAGCTAGCAATCAGCCCCAGCATTTT
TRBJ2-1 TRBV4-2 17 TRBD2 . CASSQALAGFSYNEQFF TGTGCCAGCAGCCAGGCCCTAGCGGGATTCTCCTACAATGAGCAGTTCTTC
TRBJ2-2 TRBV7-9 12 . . CASSLAPGELFF TGTGCCAGCAGCTTAGCCCCCGGGGAGCTGTTTTTT
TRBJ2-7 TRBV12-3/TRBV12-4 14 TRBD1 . CASSPWDSIYEQYF TGTGCCAGCAGTCCCTGGGACAGTATCTACGAGCAGTACTTC
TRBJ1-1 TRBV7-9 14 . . CASSWGITNTEAFF TGTGCCAGCAGCTGGGGAATTACGAACACTGAAGCTTTCTTT
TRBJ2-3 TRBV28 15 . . CASRLFGEGTDTQYF TGTGCCAGCAGGCTCTTCGGAGAGGGCACAGATACGCAGTATTTT
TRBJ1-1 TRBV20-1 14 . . CSASRASLNTEAFF TGCAGTGCTTCCCGTGCCAGCCTGAACACTGAAGCTTTCTTT
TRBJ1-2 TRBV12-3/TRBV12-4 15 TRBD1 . CASADRGLSYYGYTF TGTGCCAGCGCTGACAGGGGCCTCTCGTACTATGGCTACACCTTC
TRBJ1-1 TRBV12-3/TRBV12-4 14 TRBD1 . CASSPGQGGTEAFF TGTGCCAGCAGTCCGGGACAGGGAGGCACTGAAGCTTTCTTT
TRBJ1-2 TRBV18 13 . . CASSPPQGSGYTF TGTGCCAGCTCACCACCCCAGGGTAGTGGCTACACCTTC
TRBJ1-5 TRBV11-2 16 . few CASSLDPGFANQPQHF TGTGCCAGCAGCTTAGACCCGGGCTTTGCCAATCAGCCCCAGCATTTT
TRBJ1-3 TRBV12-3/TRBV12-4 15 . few CASSAATASGNTIYF TGTGCCAGCAGTGCCGCGACAGCGTCTGGAAACACCATATATTTT
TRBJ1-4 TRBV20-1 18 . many CSARVWGQVPSEGEKLFF TGCAGTGCTAGAGTCTGGGGGCAGGTTCCCTCAGAGGGTGAAAAACTGTTTTTT
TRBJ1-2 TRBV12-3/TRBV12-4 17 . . CASSRPGPRRGDYGYTF TGTGCCAGCAGCCGCCCGGGGCCGAGAAGAGGAGACTATGGCTACACCTTC
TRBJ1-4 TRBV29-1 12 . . CSAWTENEKLFF TGCAGCGCATGGACAGAAAATGAAAAACTGTTTTTT
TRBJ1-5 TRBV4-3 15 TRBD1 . CASSQDARGEQPQHF TGCGCCAGCAGCCAAGATGCCAGGGGGGAACAGCCCCAGCATTTT
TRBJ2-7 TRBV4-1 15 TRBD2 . CASSQGASGPYEQYF TGCGCCAGCAGCCAAGGGGCTAGCGGACCCTACGAGCAGTACTTC
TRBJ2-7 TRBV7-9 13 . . CASSLQGTYEQYF TGTGCCAGCAGCTTACAGGGGACCTACGAGCAGTACTTC
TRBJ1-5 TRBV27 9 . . CASLHPQHF TGTGCCAGCCTCCACCCCCAGCATTTT
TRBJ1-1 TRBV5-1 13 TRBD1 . CASALQGATEAFF TGCGCCAGCGCACTACAGGGGGCCACTGAAGCTTTCTTT
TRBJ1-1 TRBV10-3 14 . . CAISGRAEGGEALF TGTGCCATCAGTGGGAGGGCGGAGGGAGGTGAAGCTCTCTTT
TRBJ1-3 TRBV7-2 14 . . CASSWGSSGNTIYF TGTGCCAGCAGCTGGGGGAGCTCTGGAAACACCATATATTTT
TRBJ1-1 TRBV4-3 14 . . CASSQLERGTEAFF TGCGCCAGCAGCCAACTGGAGAGGGGCACTGAAGCTTTCTTT
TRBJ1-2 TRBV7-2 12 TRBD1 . CASSLTGEGYTF TGTGCCAGCAGCTTGACAGGGGAGGGCTACACCTTC
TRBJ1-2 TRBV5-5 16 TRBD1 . CASSLMAGGQIYGYTF TGTGCCAGCAGCCTCATGGCAGGGGGGCAGATCTATGGCTACACCTTC
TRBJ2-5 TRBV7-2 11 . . CASDNGETQYF TGTGCCAGCGATAACGGGGAGACCCAGTACTTC
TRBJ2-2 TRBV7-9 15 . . CASSFIGQYTGELFF TGTGCCAGCAGCTTTATTGGACAATACACCGGGGAGCTGTTTTTT
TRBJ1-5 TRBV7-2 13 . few CASSLVPEGPQHF TGTGCCAGCAGCTTAGTTCCTGAGGGGCCCCAGCATTTT
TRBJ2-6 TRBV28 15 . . CASSWDKSGANVLTF TGTGCCAGCAGTTGGGACAAATCTGGGGCCAACGTCCTGACTTTC
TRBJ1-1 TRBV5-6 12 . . CASSDLNTEAFF TGTGCCAGCAGCGACTTAAACACTGAAGCTTTCTTT
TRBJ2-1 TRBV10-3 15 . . CAISGISGSYNEQFF TGTGCCATCAGTGGTATAAGCGGCTCCTACAATGAGCAGTTCTTC
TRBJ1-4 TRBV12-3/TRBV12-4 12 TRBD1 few CSQTGALEKLFF TGTTCGCAGACAGGGGCCCTCGAAAAACTGTTTTTT
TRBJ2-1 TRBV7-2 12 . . CASSLAPSEQFF TGTGCCAGCAGTTTGGCCCCGAGCGAGCAGTTCTTC
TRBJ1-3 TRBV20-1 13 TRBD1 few CSASVTGLNTIYF TGCAGTGCTAGCGTGACAGGGTTGAACACCATATATTTT
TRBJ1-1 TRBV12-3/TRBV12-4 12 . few CASSFLGTEAFF TGTGCCAGCAGTTTCCTCGGAACTGAAGCTTTCTTT
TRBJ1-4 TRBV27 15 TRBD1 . CASRALGQANEKLFF TGTGCCAGCAGAGCACTAGGACAGGCTAATGAAAAACTGTTTTTT
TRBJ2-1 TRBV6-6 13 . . CASGTLSYNEQFF TGTGCCAGCGGGACATTGTCCTACAATGAGCAGTTCTTC
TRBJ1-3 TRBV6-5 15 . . CASRFDRSSGNTIYF TGTGCCAGCAGATTCGACAGATCGTCTGGAAACACCATATATTTT
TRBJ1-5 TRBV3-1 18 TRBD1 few CASSQTFNWRTGHQPQHF TGTGCCAGCAGCCAAACCTTCAATTGGAGGACAGGGCATCAGCCCCAGCATTTT
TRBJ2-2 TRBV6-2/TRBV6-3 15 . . CASSYSTQNTGELFF TGTGCCAGCAGTTACTCGACTCAGAACACCGGGGAGCTGTTTTTT
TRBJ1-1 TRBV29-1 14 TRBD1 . CSVTGRTLNTEAFF TGCAGCGTGACAGGGAGGACCCTGAACACTGAAGCTTTCTTT
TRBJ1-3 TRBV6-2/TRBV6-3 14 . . CASRPTYSGNTIYF TGTGCCAGCAGACCGACGTACTCTGGAAACACCATATATTTT
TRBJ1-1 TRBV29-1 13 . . CSVQTLVGTEAFF TGCAGCGTCCAGACCTTGGTAGGGACTGAAGCTTTCTTT
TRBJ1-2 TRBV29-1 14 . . CSVVGSAANYGYTF TGCAGCGTGGTCGGTTCGGCGGCCAACTATGGCTACACCTTC